This T cell receptor beta chain was observed in a study of T-cell reconstitution after alpha-beta-depleted transplantation in children. Germline CDR1 reads PRHDT; CDR2 reads FYEKMQ (reference sequence). With 6 bases removed from V and 8 bases from J, the gap between germline ends came to 20 bases. The CDR3 totals 15 residues. Whole-study results and caveats: Reports say that about two months after transplant, the alpha-beta T cells came out of several hundred graft clones that had expanded. Once a year had passed after transplant, T-cell counts and diversity came mostly from newly produced T cells. Surviving recipient T cells and thymic progenitors underlay high day-60 TCRbeta diversity in some patients.

Comments on this clonotype: The antigen remains undetermined.

Unique molecular identifiers tagged the TCRbeta library. TCRdb re-called the PCR reads with MiXCR, one entry per CDR3 protein. Of fewer than 750,000 distinct CDR3 sequences in the sample, under 30% are singletons; the top ten hold over 12%. The receptor was isolated from a boy in the first two years of life who had a stem cell transplant for acute myeloid leukemia, so the T cells may come from the graft donor. The sample consisted of PBMCs, mostly from graft donor cells, taken 360 days after TCRalphabeta/CD19-depleted stem cell transplant. The chain has TRBV13 and TRBJ2-1; either TRBD1 or TRBD2 may supply D (5 bases each). The CDR3 nucleotides read TGTGCCAGCAGTTCTATGGCGGGTCCCAGGGATGAGCAGTTCTTC. Protein: CASSSMAGPRDEQFF. Full variable domain (missing parts from reference TRBV13 and TRBJ2-1): AAGVIQSPRHLIKEKRETATLKCYPIPRHDTVYWYQQGPGQDPQFLISFYEKMQSDKGSIPDRFSAQQFSDYHSELNMSSLELGDSALYFCASSSMAGPRDEQFFGPGTRLTVL.